The clone carrying this TCR beta chain has just a few counts. The V gene's germline CDR1 is SGHNT and CDR2 YYREEE (reference sequence). There are 16 residues in the CDR3. The V segment lost 4 bases and the J segment 0 bases; nucleotides outside the gene matches: 6. Using immunoSEQ multiplex PCR, the repertoire was profiled, and TCRdb retains in-frame clones only, with some absent. The data hold roughly 76,000 clones, with 70% to 90% observed a single time. This sample was included in a study of T cell responses to AZD1222 COVID-19 vaccine. The gene calls are TRBV5-4 and TRBJ1-4; 7 bases fit TRBD1. The clonotype was recovered from an adult in good health. The source was peripheral blood, collected on day 0 of AZD1222 vaccination. The CDR3 loop reads CASSETGDATNEKLFF. The CDR3 DNA is TGTGCCAGCAGCGAAACAGGGGACGCAACTAATGAAAAACTGTTTTTT.